This T cell receptor (beta chain) was sequenced during a study of blood T cell repertoires in COVID-19. About the research overall: Some COVID-19 samples were acute and others convalescent; all came from the United States, Italy and Spain.

The CDR3 runs 13 residues. Trimming cost V 5 bases and J 8 bases, with 15 bases left between them. This clone has just one count. Using immunoSEQ multiplex PCR, the repertoire was profiled, and TCRdb retains in-frame clones only, with some absent. Among 70,000 or so clones listed, around nine tenths were seen once. The V gene is TRBV12-3 or TRBV12-4, the J gene TRBJ1-1, with TRBD1 as a possible D gene (6 bases). The source of this sequence is a man in his fifties or sixties with acute or convalescent COVID-19. The specimen sequenced was peripheral blood. The CDR3 sequence is CASSPIRGGEAFF. CDR3 nucleotides: TGTGCCAGCAGTCCCATCAGGGGCGGAGAAGCTTTCTTT.